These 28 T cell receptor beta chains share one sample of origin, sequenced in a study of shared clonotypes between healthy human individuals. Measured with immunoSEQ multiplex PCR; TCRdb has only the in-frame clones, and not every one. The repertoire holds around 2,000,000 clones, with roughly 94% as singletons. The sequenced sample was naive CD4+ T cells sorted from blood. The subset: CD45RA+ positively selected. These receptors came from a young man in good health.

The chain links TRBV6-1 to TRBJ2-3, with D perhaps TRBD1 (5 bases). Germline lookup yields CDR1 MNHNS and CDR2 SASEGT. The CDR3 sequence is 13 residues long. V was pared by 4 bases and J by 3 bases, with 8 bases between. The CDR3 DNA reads TGTGCCAGCAGTGTCCCAGGGACAGATACGCAGTATTTT. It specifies CASSVPGTDTQYF.

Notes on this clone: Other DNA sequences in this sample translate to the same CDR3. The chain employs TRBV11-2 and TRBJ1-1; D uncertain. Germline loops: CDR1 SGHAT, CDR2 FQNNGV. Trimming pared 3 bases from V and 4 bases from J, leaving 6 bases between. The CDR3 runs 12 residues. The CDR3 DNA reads TGTGCCAGCAGCTTGGCGGGCACTGAAGCTTTCTTT. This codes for CASSLAGTEAFF.

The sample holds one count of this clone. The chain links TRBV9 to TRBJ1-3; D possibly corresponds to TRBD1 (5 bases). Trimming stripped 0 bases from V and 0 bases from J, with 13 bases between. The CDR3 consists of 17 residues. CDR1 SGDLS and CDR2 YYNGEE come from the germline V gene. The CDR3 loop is CASSVASRANSGNTIYF. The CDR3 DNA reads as TGTGCCAGCAGCGTAGCTTCCAGGGCTAACTCTGGAAACACCATATATTTT.

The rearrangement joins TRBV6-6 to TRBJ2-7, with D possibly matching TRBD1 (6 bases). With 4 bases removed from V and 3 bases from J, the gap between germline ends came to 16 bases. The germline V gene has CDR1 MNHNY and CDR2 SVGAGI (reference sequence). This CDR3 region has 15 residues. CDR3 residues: CASSFRRRTDYEQYF. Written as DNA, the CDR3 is TGTGCCAGCAGTTTTCGGCGGCGGACAGACTACGAGCAGTACTTC.

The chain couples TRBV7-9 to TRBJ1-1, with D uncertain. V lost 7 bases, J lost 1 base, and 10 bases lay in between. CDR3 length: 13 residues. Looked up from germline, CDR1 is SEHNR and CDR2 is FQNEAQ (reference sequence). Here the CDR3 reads CASTPSGNTEAFF. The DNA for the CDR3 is TGTGCCAGCACCCCCTCGGGGAACACTGAAGCTTTCTTT. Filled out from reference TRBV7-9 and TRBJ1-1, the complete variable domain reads DTGVSQNPRHKITKRGQNVTFRCDPISEHNRLYWYRQTLGQGPEFLTYFQNEAQLEKSRLLSDRFSAERPKGSFSTLEIQRTEQGDSAMYLCASTPSGNTEAFFGQGTRLTVV.

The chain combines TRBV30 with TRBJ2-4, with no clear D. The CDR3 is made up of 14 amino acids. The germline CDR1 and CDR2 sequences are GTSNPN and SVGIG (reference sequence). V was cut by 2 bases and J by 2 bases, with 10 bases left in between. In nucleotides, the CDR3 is TGTGCCTGGAGTCTCGGAGATACCAAAAACATTCAGTACTTC. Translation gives CAWSLGDTKNIQYF.

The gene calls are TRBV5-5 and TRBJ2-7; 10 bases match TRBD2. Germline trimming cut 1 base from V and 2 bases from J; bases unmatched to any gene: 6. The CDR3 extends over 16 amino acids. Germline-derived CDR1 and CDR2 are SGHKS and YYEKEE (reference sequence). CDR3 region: CASSLSLAGAAYEQYF. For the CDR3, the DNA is TGTGCCAGCAGCTTGAGTCTAGCGGGGGCCGCCTACGAGCAGTACTTC.

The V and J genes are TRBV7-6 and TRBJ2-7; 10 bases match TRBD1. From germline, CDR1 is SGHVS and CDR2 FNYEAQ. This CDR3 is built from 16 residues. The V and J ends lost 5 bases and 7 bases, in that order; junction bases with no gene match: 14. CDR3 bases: TGTGCCAGCAGCCCCAGGCCGGGACAGGGGTCTTGGGAGCAGTACTTC. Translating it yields CASSPRPGQGSWEQYF. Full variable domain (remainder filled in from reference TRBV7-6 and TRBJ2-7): GAGVSQSPRYKVTKRGQDVALRCDPISGHVSLYWYRQALGQGPEFLTYFNYEAQQDKSGLPNDRFSAERPEGSISTLTIQRTEQRDSAMYRCASSPRPGQGSWEQYFGPGTRLTVT.

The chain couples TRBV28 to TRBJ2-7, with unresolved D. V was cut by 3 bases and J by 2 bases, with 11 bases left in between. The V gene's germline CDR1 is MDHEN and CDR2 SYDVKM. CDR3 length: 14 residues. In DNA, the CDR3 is TGTGCCAGCAGTTTCCTTCGACTCGCCTACGAGCAGTACTTC. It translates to CASSFLRLAYEQYF. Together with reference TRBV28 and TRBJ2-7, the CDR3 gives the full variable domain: DVKVTQSSRYLVKRTGEKVFLECVQDMDHENMFWYRQDPGLGLRLIYFSYDVKMKEKGDIPEGYSVSREKKERFSLILESASTNQTSMYLCASSFLRLAYEQYFGPGTRLTVT.

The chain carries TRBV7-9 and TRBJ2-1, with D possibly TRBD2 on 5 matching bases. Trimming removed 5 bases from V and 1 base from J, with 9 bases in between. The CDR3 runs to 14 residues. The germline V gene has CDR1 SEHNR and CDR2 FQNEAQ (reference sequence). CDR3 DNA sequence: TGTGCCAGCAGCCCCCCGGGGTCCTACAATGAGCAGTTCTTC. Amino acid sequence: CASSPPGSYNEQFF.

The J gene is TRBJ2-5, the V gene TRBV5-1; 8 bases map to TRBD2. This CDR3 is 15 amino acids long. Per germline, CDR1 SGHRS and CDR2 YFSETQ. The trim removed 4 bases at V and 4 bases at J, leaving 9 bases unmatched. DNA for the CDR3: TGCGCCAGCAGCCCGTATAGCGGGACTGGAGAGACCCAGTACTTC. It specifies CASSPYSGTGETQYF. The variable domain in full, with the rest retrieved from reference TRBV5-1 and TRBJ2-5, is KAGVTQTPRYLIKTRGQQVTLSCSPISGHRSVSWYQQTPGQGLQFLFEYFSETQRNKGNFPGRFSGRQFSNSRSEMNVSTLELGDSALYLCASSPYSGTGETQYFGPGTRLLVL.

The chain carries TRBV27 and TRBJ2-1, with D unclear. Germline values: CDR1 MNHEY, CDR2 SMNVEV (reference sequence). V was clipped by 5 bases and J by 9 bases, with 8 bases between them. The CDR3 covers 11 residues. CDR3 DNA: TGTGCCAGCAGTACCGGCGGTGAGCAGTTCTTC. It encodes CASSTGGEQFF.

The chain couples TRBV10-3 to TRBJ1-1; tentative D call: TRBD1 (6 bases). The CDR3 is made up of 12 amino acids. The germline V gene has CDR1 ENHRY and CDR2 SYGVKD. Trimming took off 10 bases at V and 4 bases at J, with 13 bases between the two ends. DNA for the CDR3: TGTGCCACCAAGGACAGTTCCACTGAAGCTTTCTTT. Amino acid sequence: CATKDSSTEAFF.

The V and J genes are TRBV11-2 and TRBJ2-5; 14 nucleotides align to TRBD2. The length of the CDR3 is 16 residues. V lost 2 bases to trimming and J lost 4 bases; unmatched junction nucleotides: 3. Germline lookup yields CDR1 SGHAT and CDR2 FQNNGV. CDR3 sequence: CASSLRLAGGRETQYF. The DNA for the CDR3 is TGTGCCAGCAGCTTACGACTAGCGGGGGGGAGAGAGACCCAGTACTTC.

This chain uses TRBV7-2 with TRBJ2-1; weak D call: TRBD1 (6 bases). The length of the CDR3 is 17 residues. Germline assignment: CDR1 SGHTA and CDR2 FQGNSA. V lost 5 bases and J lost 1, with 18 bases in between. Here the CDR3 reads CASSPAPGTLSYNEQFF. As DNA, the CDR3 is TGTGCCAGCAGCCCCGCCCCCGGGACACTTTCCTACAATGAGCAGTTCTTC.

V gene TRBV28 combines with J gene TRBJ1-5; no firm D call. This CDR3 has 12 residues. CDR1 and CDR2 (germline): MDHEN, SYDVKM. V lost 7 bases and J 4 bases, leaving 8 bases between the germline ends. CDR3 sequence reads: CASTSGNQPQHF. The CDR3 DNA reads TGTGCCAGCACCTCTGGGAATCAGCCCCAGCATTTT.

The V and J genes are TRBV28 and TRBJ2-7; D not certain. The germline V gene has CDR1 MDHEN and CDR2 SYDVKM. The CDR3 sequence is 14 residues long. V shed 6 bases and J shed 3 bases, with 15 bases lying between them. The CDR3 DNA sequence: TGTGCCAGCAGCCCGCCCCGGCCCAGCTACGAGCAGTACTTC. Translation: CASSPPRPSYEQYF.

In DNA, the CDR3 is TGCGCCAGCAGCTTGGCCAGAGACAGGGGAACTGGAAACACCATATATTTT. Encoded protein: CASSLARDRGTGNTIYF. The chain recombines TRBV5-1 with TRBJ1-3; 8 positions match TRBD1. The CDR3 covers 17 residues. Germline V gene lookup returns CDR1 SGHRS and CDR2 YFSETQ. V shed 0 bases, J shed 2 bases, and the junction held 7 bases outside the gene matches.

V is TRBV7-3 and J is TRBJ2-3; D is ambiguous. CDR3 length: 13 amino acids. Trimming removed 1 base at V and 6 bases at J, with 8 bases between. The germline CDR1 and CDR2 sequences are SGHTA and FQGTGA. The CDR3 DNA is TGTGCCAGCAGCTTAAGATTTTACGATACGCAGTATTTT. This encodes CASSLRFYDTQYF.

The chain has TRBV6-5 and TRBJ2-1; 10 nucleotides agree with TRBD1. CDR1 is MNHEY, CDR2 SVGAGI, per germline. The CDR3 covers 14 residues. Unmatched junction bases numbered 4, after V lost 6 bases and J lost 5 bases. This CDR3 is CASSRGQGHNEQFF. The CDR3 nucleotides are TGTGCCAGCAGCCGGGGACAGGGGCACAATGAGCAGTTCTTC.

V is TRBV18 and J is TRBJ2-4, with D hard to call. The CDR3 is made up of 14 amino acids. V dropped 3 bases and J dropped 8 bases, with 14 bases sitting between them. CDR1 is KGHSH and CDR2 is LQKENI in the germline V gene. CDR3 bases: TGTGCCAGCTCACCGGGCCCGACTCGGGACATTCAGTACTTC. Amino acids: CASSPGPTRDIQYF. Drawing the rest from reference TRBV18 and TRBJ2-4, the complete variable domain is NAGVMQNPRHLVRRRGQEARLRCSPMKGHSHVYWYRQLPEEGLKFMVYLQKENIIDESGMPKERFSAEFPKEGPSILRIQQVVRGDSAAYFCASSPGPTRDIQYFGAGTRLSVL.

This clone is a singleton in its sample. In DNA, the CDR3 is TGTGCCAGCAGCCGGTCGGATGAGCAGTTCTTC. This codes for CASSRSDEQFF. The V call is TRBV7-9, the J call TRBJ2-1, with D uncertain. Trimming left V 5 bases short and J 8 bases short, with 7 bases between. In germline, CDR1 is SEHNR, CDR2 FQNEAQ (reference sequence). This CDR3 is 11 amino acids long.

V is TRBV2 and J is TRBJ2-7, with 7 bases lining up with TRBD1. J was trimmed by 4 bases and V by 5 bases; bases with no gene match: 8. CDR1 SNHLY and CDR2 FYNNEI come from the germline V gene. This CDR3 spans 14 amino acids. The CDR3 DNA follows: TGTGCCAGCAGTTTAAGGGGGCCGGATTACGAGCAGTACTTC. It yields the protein CASSLRGPDYEQYF.

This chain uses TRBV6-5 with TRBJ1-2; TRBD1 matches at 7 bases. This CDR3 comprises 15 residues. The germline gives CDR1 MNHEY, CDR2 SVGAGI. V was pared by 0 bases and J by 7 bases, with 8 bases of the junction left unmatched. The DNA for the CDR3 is TGTGCCAGCAGTTACTCCACAGGGGCCCTCGGTGGCTACACCTTC. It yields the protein CASSYSTGALGGYTF.

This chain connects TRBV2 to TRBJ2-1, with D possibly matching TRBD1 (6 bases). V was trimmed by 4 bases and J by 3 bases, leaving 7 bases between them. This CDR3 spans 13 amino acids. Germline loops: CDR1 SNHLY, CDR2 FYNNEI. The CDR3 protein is CASSAQGYNEQFF. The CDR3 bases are TGTGCCAGCAGTGCACAGGGCTACAATGAGCAGTTCTTC.

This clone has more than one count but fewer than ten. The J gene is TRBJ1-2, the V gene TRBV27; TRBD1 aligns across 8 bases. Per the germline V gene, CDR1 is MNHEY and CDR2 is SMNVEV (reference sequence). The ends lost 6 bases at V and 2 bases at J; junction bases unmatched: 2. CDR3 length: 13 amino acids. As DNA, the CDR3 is TGTGCCAGCAGCCGGACAGGGAACTATGGCTACACCTTC. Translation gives CASSRTGNYGYTF.

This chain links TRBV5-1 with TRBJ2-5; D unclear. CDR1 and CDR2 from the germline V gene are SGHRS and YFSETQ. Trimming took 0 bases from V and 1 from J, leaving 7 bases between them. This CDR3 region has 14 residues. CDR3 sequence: CASSLGTLQETQYF. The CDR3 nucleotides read TGCGCCAGCAGCTTGGGAACTCTCCAAGAGACCCAGTACTTC.

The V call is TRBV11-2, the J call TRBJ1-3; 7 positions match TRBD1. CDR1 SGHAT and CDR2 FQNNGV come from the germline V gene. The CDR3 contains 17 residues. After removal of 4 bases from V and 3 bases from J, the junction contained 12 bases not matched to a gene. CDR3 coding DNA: TGTGCCAGCAGCTCCTCCGGGACAGCAATTATTGGAAACACCATATATTTT. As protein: CASSSSGTAIIGNTIYF. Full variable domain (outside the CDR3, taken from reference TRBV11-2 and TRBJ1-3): EAGVAQSPRYKIIEKRQSVAFWCNPISGHATLYWYQQILGQGPKLLIQFQNNGVVDDSQLPKDRFSAERLKGVDSTLKIQPAKLEDSAVYLCASSSSGTAIIGNTIYFGEGSWLTVV.